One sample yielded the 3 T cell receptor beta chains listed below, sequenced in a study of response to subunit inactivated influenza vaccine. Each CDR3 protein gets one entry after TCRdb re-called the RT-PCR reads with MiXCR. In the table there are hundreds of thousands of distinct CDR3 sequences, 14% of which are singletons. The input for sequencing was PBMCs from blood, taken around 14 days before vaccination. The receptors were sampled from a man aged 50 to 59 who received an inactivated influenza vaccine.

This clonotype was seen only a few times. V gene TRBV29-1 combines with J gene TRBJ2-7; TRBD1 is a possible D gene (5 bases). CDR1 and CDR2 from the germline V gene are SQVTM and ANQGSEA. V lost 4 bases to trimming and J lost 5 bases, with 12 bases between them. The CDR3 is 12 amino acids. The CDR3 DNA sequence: TGCAGCGTTGGTTTAGGGGCTAACGAGCAGTACTTC. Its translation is CSVGLGANEQYF.

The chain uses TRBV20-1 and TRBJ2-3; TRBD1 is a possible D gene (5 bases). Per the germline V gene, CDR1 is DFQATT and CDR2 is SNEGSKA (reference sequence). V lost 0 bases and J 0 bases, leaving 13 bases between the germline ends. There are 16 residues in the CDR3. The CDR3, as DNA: TGCAGTGCTAGAGAAAAACAGGATCCTAGCACAGATACGCAGTATTTT. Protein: CSAREKQDPSTDTQYF.

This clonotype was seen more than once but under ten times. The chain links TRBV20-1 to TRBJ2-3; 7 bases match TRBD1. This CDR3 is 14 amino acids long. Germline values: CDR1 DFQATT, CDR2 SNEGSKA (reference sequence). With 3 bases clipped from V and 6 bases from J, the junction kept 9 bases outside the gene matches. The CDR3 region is CSASSHRGTDTQYF. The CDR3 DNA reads TGCAGTGCTAGTAGCCACAGGGGAACGGATACGCAGTATTTT.